This T cell receptor beta chain was sequenced for a study of PD-1 blockade in mismatch repair-deficient tumors. PCR or immunohistochemistry showed mismatch repair deficiency in every enrolled patient. TCR sequencing covered three patients who responded to pembrolizumab. Measured with immunoSEQ multiplex PCR; TCRdb has only the in-frame clones, and not every one. Of around 30,000 clones detected, 80% appear once; the ten largest clones hold 3% to 4%. As regards this clone: Its antigen is not identified.

Points from the study as a whole: Tumor-resident clones, often undetectable pretreatment in blood, expanded then contracted after pembrolizumab.

This CDR3 is built from 11 residues. Germline CDR1 SGHTA, CDR2 FQGTGA. Trimming shortened V by 3 bases and J by 5 bases, and 4 bases separated the two germline ends. The genes are TRBV7-3 and TRBJ2-5; D not certain. The sample was PBMCs, taken less than 7 weeks after starting pembrolizumab. This receptor was taken from an adult with mismatch repair-deficient cancer. This chain's CDR3 is CASSFPETQYF. CDR3 nucleotides: TGTGCCAGCAGCTTCCCTGAGACCCAGTACTTC.